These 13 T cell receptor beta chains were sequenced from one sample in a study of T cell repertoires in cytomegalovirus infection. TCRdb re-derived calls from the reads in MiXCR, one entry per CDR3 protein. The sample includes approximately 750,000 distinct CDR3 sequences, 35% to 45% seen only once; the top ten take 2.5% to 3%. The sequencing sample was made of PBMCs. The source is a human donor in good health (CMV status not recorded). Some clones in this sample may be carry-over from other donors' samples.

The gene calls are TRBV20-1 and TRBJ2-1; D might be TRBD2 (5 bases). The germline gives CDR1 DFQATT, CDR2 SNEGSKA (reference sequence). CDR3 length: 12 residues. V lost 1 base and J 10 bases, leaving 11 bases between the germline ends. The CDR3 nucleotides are TGCAGTGCTAGAGGGACCACGGGGGAGCAGTTCTTC. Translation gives CSARGTTGEQFF.

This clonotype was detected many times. The DNA of the CDR3 is TGTGCCAGCAGCTTAGAGGCGGGAGTGGATCGAGAGACCCAGTACTTC. Protein sequence: CASSLEAGVDRETQYF. The gene calls are TRBV7-8 and TRBJ2-5; TRBD2 aligns across 7 bases. Germline V CDR1 and CDR2: SGHVS, FQNEAQ. The CDR3 is 16 amino acids. Trimming removed 1 base from V and 4 bases from J; junction bases left unmatched: 9.

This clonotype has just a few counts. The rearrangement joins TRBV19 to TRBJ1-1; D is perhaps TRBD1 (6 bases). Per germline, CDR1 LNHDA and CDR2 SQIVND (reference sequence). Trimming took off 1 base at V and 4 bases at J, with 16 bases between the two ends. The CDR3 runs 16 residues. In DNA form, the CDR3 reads TGTGCCAGTAGTATAGGGCTGCGGGGCAGGGGCACTGAAGCTTTCTTT. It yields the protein CASSIGLRGRGTEAFF.

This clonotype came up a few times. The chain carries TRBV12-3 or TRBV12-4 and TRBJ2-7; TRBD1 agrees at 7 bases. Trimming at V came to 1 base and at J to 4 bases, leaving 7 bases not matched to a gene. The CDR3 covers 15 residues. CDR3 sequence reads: CASSLDPGTAYEQYF. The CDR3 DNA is TGTGCCAGCAGTTTAGACCCAGGGACAGCTTACGAGCAGTACTTC.

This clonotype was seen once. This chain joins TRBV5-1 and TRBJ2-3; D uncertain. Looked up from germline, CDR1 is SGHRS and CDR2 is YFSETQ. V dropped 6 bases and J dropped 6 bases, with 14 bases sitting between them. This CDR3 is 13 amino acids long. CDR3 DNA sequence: TGCGCCAGCAACCTACCCCCTGGGGATACGCAGTATTTT. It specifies CASNLPPGDTQYF.

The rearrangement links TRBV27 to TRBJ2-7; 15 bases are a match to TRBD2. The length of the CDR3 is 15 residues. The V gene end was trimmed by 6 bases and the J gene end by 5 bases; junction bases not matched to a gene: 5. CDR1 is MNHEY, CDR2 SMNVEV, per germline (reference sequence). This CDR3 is CASSSGTSGRNEQYF. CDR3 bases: TGTGCCAGCAGCTCCGGGACTAGCGGGAGGAACGAGCAGTACTTC.

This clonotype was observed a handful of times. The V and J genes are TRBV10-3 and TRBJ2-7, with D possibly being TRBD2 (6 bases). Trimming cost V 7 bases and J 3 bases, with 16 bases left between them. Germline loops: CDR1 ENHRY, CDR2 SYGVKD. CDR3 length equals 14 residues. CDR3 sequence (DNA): TGTGCCATCAACCCGGAGGGGCCCGTCTACGAGCAGTACTTC. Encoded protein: CAINPEGPVYEQYF.

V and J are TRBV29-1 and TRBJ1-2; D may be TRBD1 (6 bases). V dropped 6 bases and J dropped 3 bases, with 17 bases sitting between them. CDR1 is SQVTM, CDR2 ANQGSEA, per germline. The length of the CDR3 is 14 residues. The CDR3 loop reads CSVPGGAWDYGYTF. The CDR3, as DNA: TGCAGCGTCCCCGGGGGGGCGTGGGACTATGGCTACACCTTC.

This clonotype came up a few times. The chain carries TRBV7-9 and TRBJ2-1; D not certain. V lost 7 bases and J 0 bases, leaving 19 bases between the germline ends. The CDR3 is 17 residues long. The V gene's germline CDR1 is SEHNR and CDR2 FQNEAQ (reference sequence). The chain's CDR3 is CASKPLPAPPSYNEQFF. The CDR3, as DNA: TGTGCCAGCAAACCTCTTCCGGCGCCGCCCTCCTACAATGAGCAGTTCTTC.

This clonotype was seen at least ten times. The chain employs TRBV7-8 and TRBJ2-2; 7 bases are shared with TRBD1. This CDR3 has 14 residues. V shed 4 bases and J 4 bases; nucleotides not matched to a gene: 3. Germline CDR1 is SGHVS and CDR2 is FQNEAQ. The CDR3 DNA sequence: TGTGCCAGCAGCTCGACAGGGCGCACCGGGGAGCTGTTTTTT. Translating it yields CASSSTGRTGELFF.

The CDR3 region is CASSHAETGYTDTQYF. The CDR3, as DNA: TGCGCCAGCAGCCATGCGGAGACAGGATACACAGATACGCAGTATTTT. The J gene is TRBJ2-3, the V gene TRBV5-1, with D perhaps TRBD1 (6 bases). Germline loops: CDR1 SGHRS, CDR2 YFSETQ. V lost 4 bases and J lost 2, with 17 bases in between. The CDR3 has 16 amino acids.

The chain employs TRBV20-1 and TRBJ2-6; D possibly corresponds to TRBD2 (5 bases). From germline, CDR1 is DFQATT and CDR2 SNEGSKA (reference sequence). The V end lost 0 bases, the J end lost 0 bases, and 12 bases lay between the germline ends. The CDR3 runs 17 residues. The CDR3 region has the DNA TGCAGTGCTAGAGACCCAGGTCGGGGCTCTGGGGCCAACGTCCTGACTTTC. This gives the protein CSARDPGRGSGANVLTF.

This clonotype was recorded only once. The CDR3 sequence is CASSPQGRGADYTF. The DNA of the CDR3 is TGTGCCAGCTCACCACAGGGACGCGGCGCGGACTACACCTTC. The V call is TRBV18, the J call TRBJ1-2; perhaps TRBD1 as D (5 bases). Between the trimmed V and J ends, which lost 1 base and 10 bases, there was a span of 16 bases. The CDR3 has 14 residues. Germline CDR1 reads KGHSH; CDR2 reads LQKENI.